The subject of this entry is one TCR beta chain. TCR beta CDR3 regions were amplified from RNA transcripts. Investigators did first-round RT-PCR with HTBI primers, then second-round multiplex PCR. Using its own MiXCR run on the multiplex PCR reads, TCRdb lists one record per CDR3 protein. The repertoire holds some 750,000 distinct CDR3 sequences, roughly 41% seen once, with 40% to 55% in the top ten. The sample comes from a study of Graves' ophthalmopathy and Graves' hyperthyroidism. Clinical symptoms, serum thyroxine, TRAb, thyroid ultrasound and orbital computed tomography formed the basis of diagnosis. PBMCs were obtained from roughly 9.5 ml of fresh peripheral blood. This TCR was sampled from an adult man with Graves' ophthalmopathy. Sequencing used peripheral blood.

CDR3 sequence (DNA): TGTGCCAGCAGGCCAACCGCAGTAGGTTCGAGCTCCTACGAGCAGTACTTC. Its protein is CASRPTAVGSSSYEQYF. The chain carries TRBV12-3 or TRBV12-4 and TRBJ2-7; D unclear. Trimming removed 6 bases at V and 0 bases at J, with 21 bases between. The CDR3 sequence is 17 residues long.